One and the same sample provided the 8 T cell receptor beta chains below, sequenced in a study of identical twins. TCRdb re-analysed the 5' RACE reads in MiXCR, keeping a single row per CDR3 protein. The sample shows 1.5 million to 2 million distinct CDR3 sequences, roughly a third of them seen only once. The sequenced sample consisted of cord blood. The source is a newborn girl in good health.

J is TRBJ2-7 and V is TRBV20-1; no firm D call. CDR1 is DFQATT, CDR2 SNEGSKA, per germline (reference sequence). V lost 0 bases and J lost 0, with 12 bases in between. The CDR3 extends over 15 amino acids. The CDR3: CSARDGRALSYEQYF. Here the CDR3 DNA reads TGCAGTGCTAGAGATGGCCGAGCGCTCTCCTACGAGCAGTACTTC.

This clonotype was observed a handful of times. The chain joins TRBV4-1 to TRBJ2-3; the match to TRBD2 covers 8 bases. This CDR3 comprises 13 residues. CDR1 MGHRA and CDR2 YSYEKL come from the germline V gene. J lost 14 bases, V lost 2 bases, and 9 bases had no gene match. The DNA for the CDR3 is TGCGCCAGCAGCCAACGCGGGGGGCTGCTGCTGTATTTT. This translates into CASSQRGGLLLYF.

This clonotype was seen more than once but under ten times. J is TRBJ2-5 and V is TRBV14; D call uncertain. Trimming removed 2 bases at V and 4 bases at J, with 5 bases between. This CDR3 has 12 residues. Germline lookup yields CDR1 SGHDN and CDR2 FVKESK. The DNA for the CDR3 is TGTGCCAGCAGCCAAAAAGGAGAGACCCAGTACTTC. Protein: CASSQKGETQYF.

The V and J genes are TRBV5-6 and TRBJ2-5, with D perhaps matching TRBD1 (6 bases). V lost 2 bases and J lost 11, with 22 bases in between. This CDR3 is built from 15 residues. Germline assignment: CDR1 SGHDT and CDR2 YYEEEE. Here the CDR3 DNA reads TGTGCCAGCAGCTTTGTGAACGACAGGCATGGTGAGCAGTACTTC. Translating it yields CASSFVNDRHGEQYF.

The chain couples TRBV20-1 to TRBJ1-5; D perhaps matches TRBD1 (6 bases). There are 17 residues in the CDR3. Germline lookup yields CDR1 DFQATT and CDR2 SNEGSKA (reference sequence). The V gene lost 5 bases and the J gene lost 0 bases, with 20 bases spanning the gap. As DNA, the CDR3 is TGCAGTGCTCGCGAGAGGGGGAGGACATATAGCAATCAGCCCCAGCATTTT. As protein: CSARERGRTYSNQPQHF.

This clonotype appeared many times. The V gene is TRBV7-9, the J gene TRBJ1-2; D ambiguous. From germline, CDR1 is SEHNR and CDR2 FQNEAQ (reference sequence). V dropped 5 bases and J dropped 8 bases, with 6 bases sitting between them. The CDR3 runs 10 residues. Here the CDR3 reads CASSRSGYTF. CDR3 in DNA: TGTGCCAGCAGCCGCTCAGGCTACACCTTC.

This chain connects TRBV5-1 to TRBJ2-7; 10 nucleotides line up with TRBD2. J lost 0 bases, V lost 4 bases, and 4 bases had no gene match. Germline V gene sequence: CDR1 SGHRS, CDR2 YFSETQ. The CDR3 consists of 15 residues. CDR3 residues: CASSALAGDSYEQYF. The DNA for the CDR3 is TGCGCCAGCAGCGCGCTAGCGGGGGACTCCTACGAGCAGTACTTC.

This clonotype has only a few counts. The chain recombines TRBV7-2 with TRBJ1-6, with TRBD1 matching over 9 bases. Trimming cost V 1 base and J 7 bases; bases outside gene matches: 5. Germline V gene lookup returns CDR1 SGHTA and CDR2 FQGNSA. The CDR3 is 16 amino acids. This CDR3 reads CASSLVGGQGNSPLHF. The CDR3 DNA sequence: TGTGCCAGCAGCTTAGTGGGGGGACAGGGAAATTCACCCCTCCACTTT.